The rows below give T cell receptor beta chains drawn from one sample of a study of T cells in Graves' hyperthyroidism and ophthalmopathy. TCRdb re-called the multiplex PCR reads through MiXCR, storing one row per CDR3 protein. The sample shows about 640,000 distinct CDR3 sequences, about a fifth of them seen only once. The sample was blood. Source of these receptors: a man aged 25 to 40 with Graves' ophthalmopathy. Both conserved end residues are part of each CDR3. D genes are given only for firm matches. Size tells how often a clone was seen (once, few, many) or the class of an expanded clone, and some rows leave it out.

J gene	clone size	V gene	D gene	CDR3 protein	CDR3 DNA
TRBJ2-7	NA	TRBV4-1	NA	CASSQVVAGLYEQYF	TGCGCCAGCAGCCAAGTCGTCGCGGGCCTCTACGAGCAGTACTTC
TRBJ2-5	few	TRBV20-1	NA	CSARGGFGLGTQYF	TGCAGTGCTAGAGGAGGGTTCGGGTTAGGGACCCAGTACTTC
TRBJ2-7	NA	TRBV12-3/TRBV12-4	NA	CATAIAGRLYEQYF	TGTGCCACCGCCATCGCGGGGCGCCTATACGAGCAGTACTTC
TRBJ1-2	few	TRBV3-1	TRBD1	CASSQRNRDREEDGYTF	TGTGCCAGCAGCCAAAGAAACCGGGACAGGGAAGAAGATGGCTACACCTTC
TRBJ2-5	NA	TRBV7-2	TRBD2	CASSPSRGGETQYF	TGTGCCAGCAGCCCCTCCCGGGGGGGCGAGACCCAGTACTTC
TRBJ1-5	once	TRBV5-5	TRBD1	CASSLADRDNQPQHF	TGTGCCAGCAGCTTGGCGGACAGGGACAATCAGCCCCAGCATTTT
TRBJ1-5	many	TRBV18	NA	CASSRPNQPQHF	TGTGCCAGCTCACGACCTAATCAGCCCCAGCATTTT
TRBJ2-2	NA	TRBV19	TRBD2	CASSIASGNTGELFF	TGTGCCAGTAGTATCGCTAGCGGGAACACCGGGGAGCTGTTTTTT
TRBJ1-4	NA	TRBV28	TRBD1	CASSITGTVNEKLFF	TGTGCCAGCAGTATAACCGGGACAGTTAATGAAAAACTGTTTTTT
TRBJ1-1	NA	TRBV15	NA	CATKESFGTEAFF	TGTGCCACCAAGGAAAGTTTTGGCACTGAAGCTTTCTTT
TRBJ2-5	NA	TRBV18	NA	CASSPQGEQETQYF	TGTGCCAGCTCACCACAGGGGGAGCAAGAGACCCAGTACTTC
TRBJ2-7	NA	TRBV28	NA	CASSTIQVGPYEQYF	TGTGCCAGCAGCACAATTCAAGTGGGCCCCTACGAGCAGTACTTC
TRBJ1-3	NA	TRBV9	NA	CASSVPEPGNTIYF	TGTGCCAGCAGCGTACCAGAACCTGGAAACACCATATATTTT
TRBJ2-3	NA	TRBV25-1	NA	CASSDGGDWGGHTDTQYF	TGTGCCAGCAGTGACGGGGGTGATTGGGGGGGACACACAGATACGCAGTATTTT
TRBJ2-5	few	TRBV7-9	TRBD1	CASSLTDRGPETQYF	TGTGCCAGCAGCTTAACGGACAGGGGGCCCGAGACCCAGTACTTC
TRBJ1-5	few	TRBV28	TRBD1	CASSSRDRLYPQHF	TGTGCCAGCAGTTCCCGGGACAGGTTATATCCCCAGCATTTT
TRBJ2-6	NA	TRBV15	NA	CATSREGGGFRANVLTF	TGTGCCACCAGCAGAGAGGGCGGCGGTTTCAGGGCCAACGTCCTGACTTTC
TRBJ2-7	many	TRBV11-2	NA	CASSLEPHYRAGQYF	TGTGCCAGCAGCTTAGAACCCCATTACCGGGCCGGGCAGTACTTC
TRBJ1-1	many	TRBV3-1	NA	CASSQDLGGKNTEAFF	TGTGCCAGCAGCCAAGATCTAGGAGGGAAGAACACTGAAGCTTTCTTT
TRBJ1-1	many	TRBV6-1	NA	CASRAQGVITTEAFF	TGTGCCAGCAGAGCACAGGGTGTGATTACCACTGAAGCTTTCTTT
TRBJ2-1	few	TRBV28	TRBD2	CASSLALAASYNEQFF	TGTGCCAGCAGTTTAGCTCTAGCGGCCTCCTACAATGAGCAGTTCTTC
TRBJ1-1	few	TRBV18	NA	CASSPIIGGLNTEAFF	TGTGCCAGCTCACCAATAATTGGCGGGCTGAACACTGAAGCTTTCTTT
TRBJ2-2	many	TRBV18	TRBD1	CASSPKTGPGELFF	TGTGCCAGCTCACCTAAGACAGGGCCCGGGGAGCTGTTTTTT
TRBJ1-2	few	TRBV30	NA	CAWSLALWDGYTF	TGTGCCTGGAGTCTTGCCCTCTGGGATGGCTACACCTTC
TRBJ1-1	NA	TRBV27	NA	CASSLDRCRAHEAFF	TGTGCCAGCAGTCTTGATCGCTGCAGGGCGCATGAAGCTTTCTTT
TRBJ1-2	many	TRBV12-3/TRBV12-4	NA	CASSGSELSGALRGYTF	TGTGCCAGCAGTGGGTCTGAGTTGTCAGGGGCGTTGCGTGGCTACACCTTC
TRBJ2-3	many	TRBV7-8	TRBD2	CASSLEVLAGPYASTDTQYF	TGTGCCAGCAGCTTAGAGGTACTAGCGGGACCCTACGCTAGCACAGATACGCAGTATTTT
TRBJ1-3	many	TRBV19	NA	CASQGLGRGNTIYF	TGTGCCAGTCAAGGGCTCGGGCGCGGAAACACCATATATTTT